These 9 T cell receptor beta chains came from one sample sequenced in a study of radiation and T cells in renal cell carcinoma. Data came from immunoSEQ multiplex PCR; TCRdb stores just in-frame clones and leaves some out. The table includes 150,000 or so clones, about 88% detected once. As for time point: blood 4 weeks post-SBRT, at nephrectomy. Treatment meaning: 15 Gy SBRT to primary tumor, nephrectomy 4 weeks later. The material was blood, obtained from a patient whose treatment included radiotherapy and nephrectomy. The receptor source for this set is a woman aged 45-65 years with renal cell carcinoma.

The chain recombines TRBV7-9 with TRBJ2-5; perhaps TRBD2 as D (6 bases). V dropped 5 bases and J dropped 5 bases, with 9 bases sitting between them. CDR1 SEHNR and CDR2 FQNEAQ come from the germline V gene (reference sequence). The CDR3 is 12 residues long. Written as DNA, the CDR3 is TGTGCCAGCAGCCGACTAGGGGAGACCCAGTACTTC. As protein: CASSRLGETQYF.

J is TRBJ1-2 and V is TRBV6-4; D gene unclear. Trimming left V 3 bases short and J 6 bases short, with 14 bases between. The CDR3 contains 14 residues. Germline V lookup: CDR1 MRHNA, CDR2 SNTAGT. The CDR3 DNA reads TGTGCCAGCAGTGAAAGCGGGGTTCCAAATGGCTACACCTTC. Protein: CASSESGVPNGYTF.

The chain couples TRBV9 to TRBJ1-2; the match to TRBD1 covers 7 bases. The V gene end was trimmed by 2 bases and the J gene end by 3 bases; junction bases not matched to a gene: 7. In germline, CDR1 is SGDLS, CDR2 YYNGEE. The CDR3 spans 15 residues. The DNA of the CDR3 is TGTGCCAGCAGCGTCACGACAGGGAACGACTATGGCTACACCTTC. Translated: CASSVTTGNDYGYTF.

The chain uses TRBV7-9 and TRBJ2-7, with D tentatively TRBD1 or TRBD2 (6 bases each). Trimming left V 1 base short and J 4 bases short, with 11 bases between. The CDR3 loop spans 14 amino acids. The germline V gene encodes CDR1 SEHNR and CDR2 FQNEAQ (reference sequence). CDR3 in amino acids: CASSLDGGRYEQYF. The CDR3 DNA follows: TGTGCCAGCAGCTTAGACGGGGGCCGGTACGAGCAGTACTTC.

The CDR3 region has the DNA TGTGCCAGCAGTGAAACTGGGGGGACAGTCGTCTATGGCTACACCTTC. It yields the protein CASSETGGTVVYGYTF. The rearrangement uses TRBV6-1 and TRBJ1-2, with 7 nucleotides matching TRBD1. This CDR3 is 16 amino acids long. Germline V gene data show CDR1 as MNHNS and CDR2 as SASEGT. Unmatched junction bases numbered 10, after V lost 2 bases and J lost 4 bases.

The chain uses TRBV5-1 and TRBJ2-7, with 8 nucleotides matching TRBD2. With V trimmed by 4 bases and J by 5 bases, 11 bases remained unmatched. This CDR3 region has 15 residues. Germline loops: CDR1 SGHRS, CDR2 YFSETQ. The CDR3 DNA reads TGCGCCAGCAGCGATAGCCCGGGACTAGTCGACGAGCAGTACTTC. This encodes CASSDSPGLVDEQYF. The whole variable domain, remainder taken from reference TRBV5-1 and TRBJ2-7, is KAGVTQTPRYLIKTRGQQVTLSCSPISGHRSVSWYQQTPGQGLQFLFEYFSETQRNKGNFPGRFSGRQFSNSRSEMNVSTLELGDSALYLCASSDSPGLVDEQYFGPGTRLTVT.

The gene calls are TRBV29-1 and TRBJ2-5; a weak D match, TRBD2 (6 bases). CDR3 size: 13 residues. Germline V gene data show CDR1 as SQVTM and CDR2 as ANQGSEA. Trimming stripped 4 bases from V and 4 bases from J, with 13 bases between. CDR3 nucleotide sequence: TGCAGCGTTGTTGGGTCTAGCGCAGAGACCCAGTACTTC. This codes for CSVVGSSAETQYF.

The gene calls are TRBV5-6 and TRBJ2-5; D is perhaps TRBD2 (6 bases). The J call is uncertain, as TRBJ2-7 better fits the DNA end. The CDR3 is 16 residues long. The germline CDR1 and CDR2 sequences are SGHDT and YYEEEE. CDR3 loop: CASSPAGRRGPYEQYF. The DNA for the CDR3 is TGTGCCAGCAGCCCCGCGGGGCGGCGGGGACCCTACGAGCAGTACTTC.

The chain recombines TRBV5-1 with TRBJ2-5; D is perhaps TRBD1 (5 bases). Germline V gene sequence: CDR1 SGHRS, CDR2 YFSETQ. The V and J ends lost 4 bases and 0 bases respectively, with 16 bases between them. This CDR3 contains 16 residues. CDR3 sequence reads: CASSPGKGKYQETQYF. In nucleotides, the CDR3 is TGCGCCAGCAGCCCCGGAAAGGGGAAGTACCAAGAGACCCAGTACTTC.